This is a list of T cell receptor beta chains from one sample in a study of blood T cells in healthy people across ages. In TCRdb, the 5' RACE reads were re-called with MiXCR into one record per CDR3 protein. This table holds about 1.7 million distinct CDR3 sequences, 28% found once. The material sequenced was blood. Every receptor here comes from a woman aged 30 to 39 in good health. CDR3s include the opening cysteine and the closing phenylalanine or tryptophan. The order of the fields is CDR3 DNA, CDR3 protein, V gene, J gene, clone size, D gene. D genes are given only for firm matches. Only part of the rows carry a size: once, few, many, or a class if the clone is expanded.

CDR3nt: TGTGCCACCAGCTATGGGACGGTCGACGAGCAGTACTTC
CDR3aa: CATSYGTVDEQYF
v_gene: TRBV7-9
j_gene: TRBJ2-7
abundance: NA
d_gene: NA

CDR3nt: TGTGCCAGCAGTTTTAGCGGAGGCTCCCACAATGAGCAGTTCTTC
CDR3aa: CASSFSGGSHNEQFF
v_gene: TRBV7-6
j_gene: TRBJ2-1
abundance: few
d_gene: NA

CDR3nt: TGTGCCAGCAGTTTGGAGTCAGTAAGTCCTCAGCCCCAGCATTTT
CDR3aa: CASSLESVSPQPQHF
v_gene: TRBV28
j_gene: TRBJ1-5
abundance: NA
d_gene: NA

CDR3nt: TGTGCCAGCAGTTTCCTTGGGCCGAACACCGGGGAACTGTTTTTT
CDR3aa: CASSFLGPNTGELFF
v_gene: TRBV11-2
j_gene: TRBJ2-2
abundance: NA
d_gene: NA

CDR3nt: TGCGCCAGCACCCTAATCCTCGGACAGGGGGGAGAGCAGTACTTC
CDR3aa: CASTLILGQGGEQYF
v_gene: TRBV4-1
j_gene: TRBJ2-7
abundance: NA
d_gene: TRBD1

CDR3nt: TGTGCCTGGAGTTCTGTACTAGGCGAGCAGTACTTC
CDR3aa: CAWSSVLGEQYF
v_gene: TRBV30
j_gene: TRBJ2-7
abundance: few
d_gene: NA

CDR3nt: TGTGCCAGCAGTAAGCGTGATCAAGAGACCCAGTACTTC
CDR3aa: CASSKRDQETQYF
v_gene: TRBV27
j_gene: TRBJ2-5
abundance: NA
d_gene: NA

CDR3nt: TGTGCCTGGAGAAGAGGGGGCGACGAGCAGTACTTC
CDR3aa: CAWRRGGDEQYF
v_gene: TRBV30
j_gene: TRBJ2-7
abundance: NA
d_gene: TRBD1

CDR3nt: TGTGCCAGCAGCGTAATGCAAGAAACACGCTATGGCTACACCTTC
CDR3aa: CASSVMQETRYGYTF
v_gene: TRBV9
j_gene: TRBJ1-2
abundance: NA
d_gene: NA

CDR3nt: TGCGCCAGCAGCTTGGGGGGGGACCGTCATCAGCCCCAGCATTTT
CDR3aa: CASSLGGDRHQPQHF
v_gene: TRBV5-1
j_gene: TRBJ1-5
abundance: few
d_gene: NA

CDR3nt: TGTGCCAGCAGTACGAGCGGGGGACCCACAGATACGCAGTATTTT
CDR3aa: CASSTSGGPTDTQYF
v_gene: TRBV9
j_gene: TRBJ2-3
abundance: many
d_gene: TRBD2

CDR3nt: TGTGCCAGCAGCTTAAGGGGGATAGTCGATGAAGCTTTCTTT
CDR3aa: CASSLRGIVDEAFF
v_gene: TRBV11-2
j_gene: TRBJ1-1
abundance: NA
d_gene: NA

CDR3nt: TGCAGTGCTAGGGGGGGGGGCTTCCAAGAGACCCAGTACTTC
CDR3aa: CSARGGGFQETQYF
v_gene: TRBV20-1
j_gene: TRBJ2-5
abundance: NA
d_gene: NA

CDR3nt: TGCGCCAGCAGCTTGGGACAGATCACAGATACGCAGTATTTT
CDR3aa: CASSLGQITDTQYF
v_gene: TRBV5-1
j_gene: TRBJ2-3
abundance: many
d_gene: NA

CDR3nt: TGTGCCAGCAGCTATACAGGGGGCCGTGAAAAACTGTTTTTT
CDR3aa: CASSYTGGREKLFF
v_gene: TRBV5-5
j_gene: TRBJ1-4
abundance: NA
d_gene: TRBD1

CDR3nt: TGTGCTAGTGGTTTGGTACTTTCAGGAAACACTGAAGCTTTCTTT
CDR3aa: CASGLVLSGNTEAFF
v_gene: TRBV12-5
j_gene: TRBJ1-1
abundance: NA
d_gene: NA

CDR3nt: TGTGCCAGCAGCATCAGCGCGTGGGCAGGGAGAGAGCAGTACTTC
CDR3aa: CASSISAWAGREQYF
v_gene: TRBV12-3/TRBV12-4
j_gene: TRBJ2-7
abundance: NA
d_gene: NA

CDR3nt: TGTGCCAGCAGCTTTGTGCGAGAGGCCGAGCAGTACTTC
CDR3aa: CASSFVREAEQYF
v_gene: TRBV5-5
j_gene: TRBJ2-7
abundance: NA
d_gene: NA

CDR3nt: TGTGCCGCCATTGAGCCGACCGTGAACACTGAAGCTTTCTTT
CDR3aa: CAAIEPTVNTEAFF
v_gene: TRBV6-1
j_gene: TRBJ1-1
abundance: NA
d_gene: NA

CDR3nt: TGTGCCAGCAGCTTCGACCCTAGAGACGAGCAGTACTTC
CDR3aa: CASSFDPRDEQYF
v_gene: TRBV7-2
j_gene: TRBJ2-7
abundance: many
d_gene: NA

CDR3nt: TGTGCCAGCAGACTAGCGGTCGACAATGAGCAGTTCTTC
CDR3aa: CASRLAVDNEQFF
v_gene: TRBV7-9
j_gene: TRBJ2-1
abundance: few
d_gene: TRBD2

CDR3nt: TGTGCCAGCAGCTTAGGTCTGGGGACGGGACAAGAGACCCAGTACTTC
CDR3aa: CASSLGLGTGQETQYF
v_gene: TRBV7-2
j_gene: TRBJ2-5
abundance: NA
d_gene: NA

CDR3nt: TGCGCCAGCAGCCCTTCCAGTGGACTAGAATACGAGCAGTACTTC
CDR3aa: CASSPSSGLEYEQYF
v_gene: TRBV5-1
j_gene: TRBJ2-7
abundance: many
d_gene: TRBD2

CDR3nt: TGTGCCAGCAGCGAAATTCGCGGAAGTGAGCAGTACTTC
CDR3aa: CASSEIRGSEQYF
v_gene: TRBV9
j_gene: TRBJ2-5
abundance: NA
d_gene: NA

CDR3nt: TGTGCCAGCAGCCCACTTCGAGAGACCCAGTACTTC
CDR3aa: CASSPLRETQYF
v_gene: TRBV7-9
j_gene: TRBJ2-5
abundance: many
d_gene: NA

CDR3nt: TGCTGTGCTGGCCAGGCGAACTCCTACGAGCAGTACTTC
CDR3aa: CCAGQANSYEQYF
v_gene: TRBV20-1
j_gene: TRBJ2-7
abundance: NA
d_gene: NA

CDR3nt: TGCGCCAGCAGCGCGGGACAGCTAGGCGATACGCAGTATTTT
CDR3aa: CASSAGQLGDTQYF
v_gene: TRBV5-1
j_gene: TRBJ2-3
abundance: few
d_gene: NA

CDR3nt: TGTGCCACCAGCAGAGATGCTAGCTATACCTCCTACGAGCAGTACTTC
CDR3aa: CATSRDASYTSYEQYF
v_gene: TRBV15
j_gene: TRBJ2-7
abundance: few
d_gene: NA

CDR3nt: TGCAGCGTCCATAATAGGGCGAGGGCCTACAATGAGCAGTTCTTC
CDR3aa: CSVHNRARAYNEQFF
v_gene: TRBV29-1
j_gene: TRBJ2-1
abundance: many
d_gene: NA

CDR3nt: TGTGCTAGTGGTTCCGGGACTAGCGGGACCTACGAGCAGTACTTC
CDR3aa: CASGSGTSGTYEQYF
v_gene: TRBV12-5
j_gene: TRBJ2-7
abundance: few
d_gene: TRBD2

CDR3nt: TGTGCCAGCAAGGGCCCGGGTGGGAGCAATCAGCCCCAGCATTTT
CDR3aa: CASKGPGGSNQPQHF
v_gene: TRBV2
j_gene: TRBJ1-5
abundance: few
d_gene: NA

CDR3nt: TGTGCCAGCAGCTTCCACAGGGGATCCTACAATGAGCAGTTCTTC
CDR3aa: CASSFHRGSYNEQFF
v_gene: TRBV7-3
j_gene: TRBJ2-1
abundance: many
d_gene: TRBD1

CDR3nt: TGCAGTGCTAGAGAAGGTGGACGGGAGTCCTACAATGAGCAGTTCTTC
CDR3aa: CSAREGGRESYNEQFF
v_gene: TRBV20-1
j_gene: TRBJ2-1
abundance: few
d_gene: NA

CDR3nt: TGTGCCAGCAGCAAAGCCGGGACTAACCAGACCCAGTACTTC
CDR3aa: CASSKAGTNQTQYF
v_gene: TRBV21-1
j_gene: TRBJ2-5
abundance: NA
d_gene: NA

CDR3nt: TGTGCCAGCAGTTACCCCGGTGATGGGGATACGCAGTATTTT
CDR3aa: CASSYPGDGDTQYF
v_gene: TRBV6-5
j_gene: TRBJ2-3
abundance: few
d_gene: NA

CDR3nt: TGTGCCAGCAGGCCATGGTCGGGGTCACTCCAAGAGACCCAGTACTTC
CDR3aa: CASRPWSGSLQETQYF
v_gene: TRBV7-7
j_gene: TRBJ2-5
abundance: few
d_gene: NA

CDR3nt: TGTGCCAGCAGTGTTTGGGGCTACACCTTC
CDR3aa: CASSVWGYTF
v_gene: TRBV25-1
j_gene: TRBJ1-2
abundance: NA
d_gene: NA

CDR3nt: TGTGCCATCAGTGAGACCGACGTGGAGACCCAGTACTTC
CDR3aa: CAISETDVETQYF
v_gene: TRBV10-3
j_gene: TRBJ2-5
abundance: many
d_gene: NA

CDR3nt: TGTGCCAGCAGTGAGGGGGTCTCCTACAATGAGCAGTTCTTC
CDR3aa: CASSEGVSYNEQFF
v_gene: TRBV2
j_gene: TRBJ2-1
abundance: few
d_gene: NA

CDR3nt: TGTGCCAGCAGTTACCTTCTAGCGGAGAACGTAGGCCTGGACGAGCAGTACTTC
CDR3aa: CASSYLLAENVGLDEQYF
v_gene: TRBV6-5
j_gene: TRBJ2-7
abundance: once
d_gene: TRBD2

CDR3nt: TGTGCCAGCATCGAGCCCCCAGAGACCCAGTACTTC
CDR3aa: CASIEPPETQYF
v_gene: TRBV6-5
j_gene: TRBJ2-5
abundance: NA
d_gene: NA

CDR3nt: TGTGCCAGCAGTCCCCTCGTGGGGTTTAGCGGGGGAACCGGGGAGCTGTTTTTT
CDR3aa: CASSPLVGFSGGTGELFF
v_gene: TRBV28
j_gene: TRBJ2-2
abundance: NA
d_gene: TRBD2

CDR3nt: TGTGCCAGCAGCCCCGGGGCGTACTCGATCACAGATACGCAGTATTTT
CDR3aa: CASSPGAYSITDTQYF
v_gene: TRBV12-3/TRBV12-4
j_gene: TRBJ2-3
abundance: many
d_gene: NA

CDR3nt: TGCGCCAGCAGCCAAGATGTTATCGACTCTGGGGCCAACGTCCTGACTTTC
CDR3aa: CASSQDVIDSGANVLTF
v_gene: TRBV4-3
j_gene: TRBJ2-6
abundance: NA
d_gene: NA

CDR3nt: TGCGCCAGCAGCGAAATACCAGGGCTAACTGAAGCTTTCTTT
CDR3aa: CASSEIPGLTEAFF
v_gene: TRBV5-1
j_gene: TRBJ1-1
abundance: NA
d_gene: NA

CDR3nt: TGCAGTGCTATGACAGGGGGAATTAGAGTCGATGAGCAGTTCTTC
CDR3aa: CSAMTGGIRVDEQFF
v_gene: TRBV20-1
j_gene: TRBJ2-1
abundance: few
d_gene: TRBD1

CDR3nt: TGCGCCAGCATGGTTGGGGATCTCCGGGACAGTTCGGCTCGGGCTTTCTTT
CDR3aa: CASMVGDLRDSSARAFF
v_gene: TRBV5-1
j_gene: TRBJ1-1
abundance: once
d_gene: TRBD1

CDR3nt: TGTGCCATCAGTTACCGGGACAGGGGGGGCTACACCTTC
CDR3aa: CAISYRDRGGYTF
v_gene: TRBV7-6
j_gene: TRBJ1-2
abundance: NA
d_gene: TRBD1

CDR3nt: TGTGCCAGCAGCCAAGAAAAAGATAGCAATCAGCCCCAGCATTTT
CDR3aa: CASSQEKDSNQPQHF
v_gene: TRBV4-2
j_gene: TRBJ1-5
abundance: NA
d_gene: NA

CDR3nt: TGCGCCAGCAGTCAACAGGGGCTTTACAATGAGCAGTTCTTC
CDR3aa: CASSQQGLYNEQFF
v_gene: TRBV5-1
j_gene: TRBJ2-1
abundance: NA
d_gene: TRBD1

CDR3nt: TGTGCCAGCAGTATGGACTGGACAGGGTCGAACACTGAAGCTTTCTTT
CDR3aa: CASSMDWTGSNTEAFF
v_gene: TRBV27
j_gene: TRBJ1-1
abundance: NA
d_gene: TRBD1

CDR3nt: TGTGCCAGCAGCTTAACTCCCGGGGCCGTCTACAATGAGCAGTTCTTC
CDR3aa: CASSLTPGAVYNEQFF
v_gene: TRBV11-2
j_gene: TRBJ2-1
abundance: NA
d_gene: NA

CDR3nt: TGTGCCAGCAGCTTGCGACAGGGGATGCCCTACGAGCAGTACTTC
CDR3aa: CASSLRQGMPYEQYF
v_gene: TRBV5-5
j_gene: TRBJ2-7
abundance: few
d_gene: TRBD1

CDR3nt: TGCAGCGTTGAAGAAAAGCAGGCTTACGAGCAGTACTTC
CDR3aa: CSVEEKQAYEQYF
v_gene: TRBV29-1
j_gene: TRBJ2-7
abundance: NA
d_gene: NA

CDR3nt: TGCGCCAGCAGCCAAGAAGCTTGGGGGGACAAAAACATTCAGTACTTC
CDR3aa: CASSQEAWGDKNIQYF
v_gene: TRBV4-1
j_gene: TRBJ2-4
abundance: few
d_gene: NA

CDR3nt: TGTGCCAGCAGCTTAGCCTTAGTCCGAGAGACCCAGTACTTC
CDR3aa: CASSLALVRETQYF
v_gene: TRBV11-2
j_gene: TRBJ2-5
abundance: few
d_gene: NA

CDR3nt: TGCAGTGCTTTAGCGGGAGGGCCGAACAATGAGCAGTTCTTC
CDR3aa: CSALAGGPNNEQFF
v_gene: TRBV20-1
j_gene: TRBJ2-1
abundance: NA
d_gene: TRBD2

CDR3nt: TGTGCCATCAGTGACAATAGCGGGAGCCCCAATGAGCAGTTCTTC
CDR3aa: CAISDNSGSPNEQFF
v_gene: TRBV10-3
j_gene: TRBJ2-1
abundance: few
d_gene: TRBD2

CDR3nt: TGTGCCAGCAGTTGGACAGCTGCAACTAATGAAAAACTGTTTTTT
CDR3aa: CASSWTAATNEKLFF
v_gene: TRBV12-3/TRBV12-4
j_gene: TRBJ1-4
abundance: many
d_gene: NA

CDR3nt: TGTGCCAGCAGCTACCAGGGGGCCGGAGGTGAAGCTTTCTTT
CDR3aa: CASSYQGAGGEAFF
v_gene: TRBV7-9
j_gene: TRBJ1-1
abundance: NA
d_gene: TRBD1